These 25 T cell receptor beta chains share one sample of origin, sequenced in a study of cytomegalovirus exposure and HLA in healthy donors (TCRdb year 2017). Receptor amplification or capture employed the immunoSEQ multiplex PCR assay. The multiplex PCR relied on a mix of 60 forward primers for TCR Vbeta segments and 13 reverse primers for TCR Jbeta segments. TCRdb re-hosts the immuneACCESS table, in-frame sequences only. Its copies lack some clones; in the studies checked, an unresolved V gene accounts for under half of them, and the cause for the rest is not known. Counted in this sample were approximately 140,000 clones; about 73% of them appeared once. Of the sample, 2.9% falls within the top ten clones. The source material was PBMCs. The receptors stem from a human donor in good health.

As for this clone: Here the CDR3 omits its conserved ending phenylalanine or tryptophan, so a read error is the likely source. The DNA is omitted, as the CDR3 cannot be located on it reliably, and the CDR3 follows TCRdb's listing. V gene TRBV14 combines with J gene TRBJ2-4; the table's TRBD1 call for D was not verified on the DNA. The CDR3 spans 12 residues, counting both ends. Germline V gene sequence: CDR1 SGHDN, CDR2 FVKESK. CDR3 loop: CASSQGRGWFSL.

The V call is TRBV18, the J call TRBJ2-7; 10 nucleotides line up with TRBD1. The CDR3 has 15 residues. Trimming cost V 4 bases and J 2 bases; bases outside gene matches: 5. CDR1 and CDR2 from the germline V gene are KGHSH and LQKENI. CDR3 protein: CASSQGTGETYEQYF. CDR3 bases: TGTGCCAGCTCACAGGGGACAGGGGAAACCTACGAGCAGTACTTC.

The genes are TRBV5-8 and TRBJ2-3, with 15 nucleotides matching TRBD2. V was clipped by 4 bases and J by 6 bases; unmatched bases: 6. The CDR3 has 16 residues. The germline CDR1 and CDR2 sequences are SGHTS and YDEGEE. The CDR3 DNA follows: TGTGCCAGCAGCGACGGACTAGCGGGGGGGCGGGATACGCAGTATTTT. It codes for CASSDGLAGGRDTQYF.

This clone was counted between two and nine times. This rearrangement joins TRBV28 to TRBJ2-3; 14 positions agree with TRBD2. Germline CDR1 is MDHEN and CDR2 is SYDVKM. The trim removed 5 bases at V and 5 bases at J, leaving 18 bases unmatched. CDR3 length: 20 amino acids. The CDR3 region is CASSALTGRLAGGIGDTQYF. The CDR3 DNA reads as TGTGCCAGCAGTGCCTTGACAGGGCGACTAGCGGGAGGGATTGGAGATACGCAGTATTTT.

The chain is built from TRBV4-2 and TRBJ1-2; 8 nucleotides match TRBD1. The CDR3 extends over 17 amino acids. CDR1 and CDR2 (germline): LGHNA, YNFKEQ. V gave up 0 bases and J gave up 4 bases; unmatched junction bases: 10. The chain's CDR3 is CASSQDLPPGGVYGYTF. The CDR3 nucleotides read TGTGCCAGCAGCCAAGATCTTCCGCCAGGGGGCGTCTATGGCTACACCTTC.

This chain connects TRBV2 to TRBJ2-5, with D possibly matching TRBD1 (5 bases). V was trimmed by 4 bases and J by 4 bases, leaving 16 bases between them. CDR1 is SNHLY, CDR2 FYNNEI, per germline. This CDR3 has 15 amino acids. The CDR3 reads CASSGGRLRGETQYF. In DNA form, the CDR3 reads TGTGCCAGCAGTGGGGGCCGGTTGCGAGGAGAGACCCAGTACTTC.

V and J are TRBV7-9 and TRBJ1-1, with TRBD1 matching 9 bases. J gave up 2 bases and V 6 bases, and 10 bases lay outside the gene matches. In germline, CDR1 is SEHNR, CDR2 FQNEAQ (reference sequence). The CDR3 runs to 16 residues. The CDR3 nucleotides are TGTGCCAGCAGACCTACGGACAGGGGCGGTAACACTGAAGCTTTCTTT. Translating it yields CASRPTDRGGNTEAFF.

This chain joins TRBV27 and TRBJ1-3; D is possibly TRBD1 (6 bases). Germline V gene lookup returns CDR1 MNHEY and CDR2 SMNVEV (reference sequence). Trimming left V 5 bases short and J 2 bases short, with 16 bases between. There are 16 residues in the CDR3. The CDR3 DNA sequence: TGTGCCAGCAGTCTGACAACAGGGTTACCTGGAAACACCATATATTTT. This translates into CASSLTTGLPGNTIYF.

This clone was detected only a few times. V is TRBV6-1 and J is TRBJ2-5, with D perhaps TRBD1 (6 bases). The J call may be incorrect, as the DNA end agrees better with TRBJ2-7. The CDR3 totals 16 residues. Looked up from germline, CDR1 is MNHNS and CDR2 is SASEGT. CDR3 sequence reads: CASSATIGGHSYEQYF. The DNA for the CDR3 is TGTGCCAGCAGTGCGACTATTGGGGGCCACTCCTACGAGCAGTACTTC.

This chain links TRBV19 with TRBJ1-5; no definite D call. Germline-derived CDR1 and CDR2 are LNHDA and SQIVND (reference sequence). Trimming pared 7 bases from V and 3 bases from J, leaving 16 bases between. This CDR3 has 15 residues. The CDR3 nucleotides read TGTGCCAGTACCGAAGTTGGCTCTCTCAATCAGCCCCAGCATTTT. Its protein product is CASTEVGSLNQPQHF.

The rearrangement joins TRBV9 to TRBJ1-1, with D perhaps matching TRBD1 (5 bases). The CDR3 runs to 15 residues. Trimming left V 0 bases short and J 6 bases short, with 15 bases between. Germline CDR1 and CDR2: SGDLS and YYNGEE. DNA for the CDR3: TGTGCCAGCAGCGTAGGCGCAGGGAGGGAGGCTGAAGCTTTCTTT. This translates into CASSVGAGREAEAFF. The variable domain in full, with the rest retrieved from reference TRBV9 and TRBJ1-1, is DSGVTQTPKHLITATGQRVTLRCSPRSGDLSVYWYQQSLDQGLQFLIQYYNGEERAKGNILERFSAQQFPDLHSELNLSSLELGDSALYFCASSVGAGREAEAFFGQGTRLTVV.

The genes are TRBV29-1 and TRBJ2-7; 8 bases line up with TRBD1. In germline, CDR1 is SQVTM, CDR2 ANQGSEA. With V trimmed by 6 bases and J by 0 bases, 4 bases remained unmatched. The CDR3 is 13 residues long. CDR3 in amino acids: CSVVTGVSYEQYF. CDR3 coding DNA: TGCAGCGTGGTGACAGGGGTCTCCTACGAGCAGTACTTC.

This clone was counted a few times. The V gene is TRBV11-2, the J gene TRBJ2-7, with 12 bases that match TRBD2. Trimming took 10 bases from V and 3 from J; bases not matched to a gene: 16. The CDR3 is made up of 17 amino acids. CDR1 SGHAT and CDR2 FQNNGV come from the germline V gene. CDR3 protein: CATLRLAGASFGYEQYF. The CDR3 DNA sequence: TGTGCCACCCTTAGACTAGCGGGGGCCAGTTTCGGCTACGAGCAGTACTTC.

The chain has TRBV28 and TRBJ1-1; maybe TRBD1 (5 bases). The CDR3 spans 14 residues. Trimming stripped 3 bases from V and 0 bases from J, with 8 bases between. Germline CDR1 is MDHEN and CDR2 is SYDVKM. The chain's CDR3 is CASSFRGMNTEAFF. CDR3 in DNA: TGTGCCAGCAGTTTCCGGGGGATGAACACTGAAGCTTTCTTT.

The genes are TRBV7-2 and TRBJ2-5, with a tentative D call TRBD1 (5 bases). V was trimmed by 5 bases and J by 5 bases, leaving 15 bases between them. Germline V gene data show CDR1 as SGHTA and CDR2 as FQGNSA. The CDR3 extends over 14 amino acids. The CDR3 nucleotides are TGTGCCAGCAGCCCCACCAGGGCCTCGGAGACCCAGTACTTC. Translated: CASSPTRASETQYF.

This sequence joins TRBV5-4 and TRBJ1-3, with D uncertain. CDR1 SGHNT and CDR2 YYREEE come from the germline V gene (reference sequence). The CDR3 has 13 residues. Deletions cut 5 bases from V and 4 bases from J, with 10 bases between. The CDR3: CASSQLGGNTIYF. The CDR3 DNA sequence: TGTGCCAGCAGTCAATTGGGCGGAAACACCATATATTTT.

A remark on this clone: One end of the junction varies from germline; a read error may be responsible. The rearrangement joins TRBV7-9 to TRBJ2-1; perhaps TRBD2 as D (5 bases). The CDR3 is made up of 15 amino acids. Germline V lookup: CDR1 SEHNR, CDR2 FQNEAQ (reference sequence). Here the CDR3 DNA reads TGTTCCAGCAGCCTACCACGGGGAGTGTACAATGAGCAGTTCTTC. Its protein is CSSSLPRGVYNEQFF.

The chain is built from TRBV6-5 and TRBJ2-7, with TRBD2 identical over 7 bases. The CDR3 is made up of 14 amino acids. With V trimmed by 6 bases and J by 8 bases, 13 bases remained unmatched. Germline V gives CDR1 MNHEY, CDR2 SVGAGI. The CDR3 sequence: CASRDPGGVAQQYF. DNA for the CDR3: TGTGCCAGCAGAGACCCTGGGGGGGTCGCTCAGCAGTACTTC.

The V and J genes are TRBV28 and TRBJ1-2; 8 bases are a match to TRBD1. The CDR3 is 13 amino acids. Germline CDR1 reads MDHEN; CDR2 reads SYDVKM. Unmatched junction bases numbered 4, after V lost 3 bases and J lost 7 bases. The CDR3 loop is CASSLGRGPGYTF. The CDR3 nucleotides are TGTGCCAGCAGTTTGGGCAGGGGGCCTGGCTACACCTTC.

The rearrangement joins TRBV11-2 to TRBJ2-1; the D gene is possibly TRBD2 (5 bases). This CDR3 has 15 residues. Trimming removed 3 bases from V and 2 bases from J, with 11 bases in between. The germline V gene encodes CDR1 SGHAT and CDR2 FQNNGV. CDR3 amino acids: CASSLERVPYNEQFF. Here the CDR3 DNA reads TGTGCCAGCAGCTTGGAGAGGGTACCCTACAATGAGCAGTTCTTC.

This chain links TRBV5-4 with TRBJ2-5, with 9 bases that match TRBD1. This CDR3 spans 16 amino acids. CDR1 is SGHNT and CDR2 is YYREEE in the germline V gene (reference sequence). V lost 4 bases, J lost 4 bases, and 11 bases stayed unmatched. CDR3 nucleotide sequence: TGTGCCAGCAGCGGAGGGGGACAGGGAAGGTCAGAGACCCAGTACTTC. Protein: CASSGGGQGRSETQYF.

The chain links TRBV9 to TRBJ2-3; D uncertain. Per the germline V gene, CDR1 is SGDLS and CDR2 is YYNGEE. The V end was cut by 0 bases, the J end by 2 bases, with 7 bases between. The CDR3 contains 14 residues. The CDR3 bases are TGTGCCAGCAGCGTAGTGGCTCACACAGATACGCAGTATTTT. Its translation is CASSVVAHTDTQYF.

The J gene is TRBJ2-2, the V gene TRBV5-1; D might be TRBD1 (5 bases). The V end lost 0 bases, the J end lost 0 bases, and 6 bases lay between the germline ends. The CDR3 contains 15 residues. From germline, CDR1 is SGHRS and CDR2 YFSETQ. The CDR3 reads CASSLETANTGELFF. The CDR3 DNA reads as TGCGCCAGCAGCTTGGAGACAGCGAACACCGGGGAGCTGTTTTTT.

This chain connects TRBV6-1 to TRBJ1-2; 7 bases line up with TRBD1. Germline CDR1 is MNHNS and CDR2 is SASEGT. The length of the CDR3 is 14 residues. The J segment lost 5 bases and the V segment lost 1 base, leaving 4 bases of the junction unmatched. The CDR3 reads CASSEGQGLYGYTF. The CDR3 DNA reads TGTGCCAGCAGTGAAGGACAGGGCTTATATGGCTACACCTTC.

The rearrangement links TRBV30 to TRBJ1-1; D not resolved. Germline V gives CDR1 GTSNPN, CDR2 SVGIG (reference sequence). V lost 0 bases to trimming and J lost 0 bases, with 8 bases between them. This CDR3 comprises 14 residues. The CDR3 loop reads CAWSVTPMNTEAFF. CDR3 nucleotides: TGTGCCTGGAGTGTCACACCGATGAACACTGAAGCTTTCTTT.